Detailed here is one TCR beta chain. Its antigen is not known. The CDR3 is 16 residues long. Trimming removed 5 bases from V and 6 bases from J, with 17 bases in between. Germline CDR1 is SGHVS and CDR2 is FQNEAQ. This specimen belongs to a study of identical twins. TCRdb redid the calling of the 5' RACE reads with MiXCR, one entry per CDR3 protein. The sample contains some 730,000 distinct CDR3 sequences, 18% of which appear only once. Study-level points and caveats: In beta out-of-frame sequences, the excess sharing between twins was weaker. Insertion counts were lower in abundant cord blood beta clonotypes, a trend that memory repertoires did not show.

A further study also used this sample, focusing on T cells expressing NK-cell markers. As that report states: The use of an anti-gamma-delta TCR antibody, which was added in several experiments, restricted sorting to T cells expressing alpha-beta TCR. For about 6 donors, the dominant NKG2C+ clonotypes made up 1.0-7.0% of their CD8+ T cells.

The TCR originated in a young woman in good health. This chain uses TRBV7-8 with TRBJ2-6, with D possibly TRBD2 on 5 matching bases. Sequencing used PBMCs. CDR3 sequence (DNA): TGTGCCAGCAGCCCTAGCTTTGGCGCGTTGGCCAACGTCCTGACTTTC. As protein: CASSPSFGALANVLTF. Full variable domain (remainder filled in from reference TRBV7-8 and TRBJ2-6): GAGVSQSPRYKVAKRGQDVALRCDPISGHVSLFWYQQALGQGPEFLTYFQNEAQLDKSGLPSDRFFAERPEGSVSTLKIQRTQQEDSAVYLCASSPSFGALANVLTFGAGSRLTVL.